This TCR beta chain was retrieved from a study of blood T cell repertoires in COVID-19. Background on the study: Sources were T cells, B-cell-depleted T cells, or PBMCs; the material itself was cDNA or gDNA.

Germline loops: CDR1 SGHRS, CDR2 YFSETQ. CDR3 length: 14 amino acids. V lost 4 bases to trimming and J lost 8 bases; unmatched junction nucleotides: 5. This clone has only one observation. This table comes from immunoSEQ multiplex PCR, and its TCRdb copy is limited to in-frame clones, with some not included. Seen here are about 300,000 clones, just under 90% observed once, and the top ten hold roughly 1.9%. The rearrangement joins TRBV5-1 to TRBJ1-4, with 10 bases identical to TRBD1. This TCR was sampled from a young woman with COVID-19, enrolled during active disease. Sample: peripheral blood. In nucleotides, the CDR3 is TGCGCCAGCAGCGACGGGACAGGGGAGGAAAAACTGTTTTTT. Its translation is CASSDGTGEEKLFF.